This T cell receptor (beta chain) was obtained from a study of blood T cell repertoires in COVID-19. As for the study in general: In each case, the material was cDNA or gDNA derived from T cells, B-cell-depleted T cells, or PBMCs.

The table came from immunoSEQ multiplex PCR; TCRdb's copy has only in-frame clones and leaves some out. This table has 250,000 to 300,000 clones, roughly 90% appearing once. Germline CDR1 is SGDLS and CDR2 is YYNGEE. V was pared by 4 bases and J by 3 bases, with 13 bases between. The CDR3 spans 15 residues. Sequencing was done on a sample of peripheral blood. The chain couples TRBV9 to TRBJ2-2, with D tentatively TRBD2 (5 bases). This receptor was obtained from a woman aged 25-40 years with COVID-19, enrolled during active disease. CDR3 bases: TGTGCCAGCAGCACCCGAAGCGGATACACCGGGGAGCTGTTTTTT. As protein: CASSTRSGYTGELFF.